This entry lists 28 T cell receptor beta chains sequenced from one sample in a study of cytomegalovirus exposure and HLA in healthy donors. Assay used: immunoSEQ multiplex PCR; TCRdb lists only in-frame clones, some missing. The sample gives 100,000 to 130,000 clones, around 85% of which show up once; around 3.1% is in the top ten. Material: PBMCs. These TCRs come from a woman under 30 in good health and CMV-seronegative.

This clone is a singleton in its sample. The chain joins TRBV9 to TRBJ2-3, with 7 bases lining up with TRBD1. The CDR3 loop spans 16 amino acids. CDR1 SGDLS and CDR2 YYNGEE come from the germline V gene. V lost 3 bases to trimming and J lost 4 bases; unmatched junction nucleotides: 11. The CDR3 is CASSETVGTVPDTQYF. The CDR3 nucleotides read TGTGCCAGCAGCGAAACCGTCGGGACAGTCCCAGATACGCAGTATTTT.

This clone was recorded once. This chain links TRBV27 with TRBJ2-3; D is possibly TRBD2 (6 bases). Deletions cut 7 bases from V and 8 bases from J, with 19 bases between. Germline V gene lookup returns CDR1 MNHEY and CDR2 SMNVEV (reference sequence). The length of the CDR3 is 14 residues. The CDR3 spells CASKGTSQEGTQYF. The CDR3 DNA is TGTGCCAGCAAGGGGACTTCCCAGGAGGGTACGCAGTATTTT.

The rearrangement uses TRBV27 and TRBJ2-7, with 7 bases identical to TRBD1. CDR1 is MNHEY and CDR2 is SMNVEV in the germline V gene (reference sequence). The trim removed 7 bases at V and 2 bases at J, leaving 14 bases unmatched. The CDR3 has 16 amino acids. This CDR3 is CASNLSRDSFAYEQYF. In DNA, the CDR3 is TGTGCCAGCAACCTTTCACGGGACAGTTTCGCCTACGAGCAGTACTTC.

This clone is a singleton in its sample. This chain connects TRBV7-2 to TRBJ1-6; D is uncertain. CDR3 length: 15 amino acids. Germline CDR1 SGHTA, CDR2 FQGNSA. Between the trimmed V and J ends, which lost 1 base and 11 bases, there was a span of 15 bases. The CDR3 DNA follows: TGTGCCAGCAGCTTAGATCGGTTAAGCCATGCACCCCTCCACTTT. It yields the protein CASSLDRLSHAPLHF.

This chain links TRBV7-9 with TRBJ2-3, with 9 bases fitting TRBD1. The CDR3 spans 15 residues. V lost 8 bases and J lost 3; bases outside the gene matches: 9. Germline CDR1 and CDR2: SEHNR and FQNEAQ (reference sequence). CDR3 protein: CASLLTGGGTDTQYF. For the CDR3, the DNA is TGTGCCAGCCTACTGACAGGGGGGGGAACAGATACGCAGTATTTT.

The chain joins TRBV5-4 to TRBJ2-7; 8 bases match TRBD1. The CDR3 runs to 14 residues. CDR1 is SGHNT and CDR2 is YYREEE in the germline V gene (reference sequence). The ends lost 1 base at V and 2 bases at J; junction bases unmatched: 2. CDR3 in DNA: TGTGCCAGCAGCTTGTGGACAGGGACCTACGAGCAGTACTTC. This gives the protein CASSLWTGTYEQYF.

The chain has TRBV9 and TRBJ1-4; D might be TRBD1 (6 bases). The CDR3 has 15 amino acids. V lost 4 bases, J lost 7 bases, and 17 bases lay in between. Germline V gene lookup returns CDR1 SGDLS and CDR2 YYNGEE. This chain's CDR3 is CASSLEDRLGEKLFF. The CDR3 DNA is TGTGCCAGCAGCCTAGAAGACAGGCTCGGTGAAAAACTGTTTTTT.

The chain links TRBV11-2 to TRBJ2-3; 7 bases are a match to TRBD1. The CDR3 loop spans 17 amino acids. Germline V gene data show CDR1 as SGHAT and CDR2 as FQNNGV. J lost 2 bases, V lost 5 bases, and 13 bases had no gene match. CDR3 DNA sequence: TGTGCCAGCAGCCCCTCCCCGGGACAGTCAACCACAGATACGCAGTATTTT. This encodes CASSPSPGQSTTDTQYF.

V gene TRBV11-2 combines with J gene TRBJ2-2; unclear D gene. V gave up 2 bases and J gave up 0 bases, with 10 bases separating them. The CDR3 runs to 16 residues. Germline-derived CDR1 and CDR2 are SGHAT and FQNNGV. CDR3 bases: TGTGCCAGCAGCTTACCTGTTCAGACGAACACCGGGGAGCTGTTTTTT. Translated, it gives CASSLPVQTNTGELFF. Variable domain in full (rest from reference TRBV11-2 and TRBJ2-2): EAGVAQSPRYKIIEKRQSVAFWCNPISGHATLYWYQQILGQGPKLLIQFQNNGVVDDSQLPKDRFSAERLKGVDSTLKIQPAKLEDSAVYLCASSLPVQTNTGELFFGEGSRLTVL.

The chain employs TRBV11-2 and TRBJ1-2, with 7 bases identical to TRBD1. This CDR3 comprises 14 residues. The V segment lost 0 bases and the J segment 4 bases; nucleotides outside the gene matches: 2. The germline CDR1 and CDR2 sequences are SGHAT and FQNNGV. The CDR3, as DNA: TGTGCCAGCAGCTTAGACGGGACAGCCTATGGCTACACCTTC. It is translated as CASSLDGTAYGYTF.

The CDR3: CASSERGLDTGELFF. The CDR3 DNA sequence: TGTGCCAGCAGTGAGCGGGGGCTAGACACCGGGGAGCTGTTTTTT. The chain has TRBV6-4 and TRBJ2-2, with D perhaps TRBD2 (7 bases). The CDR3 contains 15 residues. Germline V gene sequence: CDR1 MRHNA, CDR2 SNTAGT. With 3 bases removed from V and 3 bases from J, the gap between germline ends came to 11 bases.

The chain combines TRBV7-8 with TRBJ1-2, with 8 positions matching TRBD1. The CDR3 length is 13 residues. V lost 5 bases to trimming and J lost 4 bases; unmatched junction nucleotides: 3. Germline lookup yields CDR1 SGHVS and CDR2 FQNEAQ. CDR3 bases: TGTGCCAGCAGCCCTCAGGGGGCCTATGGCTACACCTTC. Protein sequence: CASSPQGAYGYTF.

The rearrangement links TRBV11-2 to TRBJ2-2; D gene ambiguous. Trimming removed 1 base at V and 5 bases at J, with 5 bases between. CDR1 and CDR2 from the germline V gene are SGHAT and FQNNGV. The CDR3 sequence is 13 residues long. CDR3 in amino acids: CASSLVRTGELFF. The CDR3 DNA follows: TGTGCCAGCAGCTTAGTCCGGACCGGGGAGCTGTTTTTT.

This chain connects TRBV27 to TRBJ2-1, with D possibly TRBD1 on 6 matching bases. V shed 7 bases and J shed 7 bases, with 26 bases lying between them. This CDR3 contains 17 residues. Looked up from germline, CDR1 is MNHEY and CDR2 is SMNVEV (reference sequence). CDR3 protein: CASTRVDSSQLWNEQFF. In DNA form, the CDR3 reads TGTGCCAGCACCCGGGTGGACAGCTCCCAGCTTTGGAATGAGCAGTTCTTC.

This rearrangement joins TRBV27 to TRBJ1-1; TRBD1 agrees at 8 bases. V trimming: 5 bases; J trimming: 6 bases; junction bases outside the gene matches: 5. Germline lookup yields CDR1 MNHEY and CDR2 SMNVEV (reference sequence). The CDR3 runs 13 residues. CDR3 in amino acids: CASSRTGRAEAFF. The CDR3 region has the DNA TGTGCCAGCAGTCGGACAGGGAGGGCTGAAGCTTTCTTT.

The V call is TRBV6-1, the J call TRBJ2-7; 7 bases match TRBD1. The V segment lost 2 bases and the J segment 4 bases; nucleotides outside the gene matches: 8. Germline-derived CDR1 and CDR2 are MNHNS and SASEGT. This CDR3 region has 15 residues. The CDR3 DNA follows: TGTGCCAGCAGTGAACATTGGACAGGAGCGTACGAGCAGTACTTC. Its protein product is CASSEHWTGAYEQYF.

The rearrangement uses TRBV4-1 and TRBJ2-2, with TRBD1 matching 8 bases. Germline CDR1 is MGHRA and CDR2 is YSYEKL. J was trimmed by 4 bases and V by 5 bases; bases with no gene match: 12. This CDR3 comprises 17 residues. The CDR3 is CASSDRGQATFTGELFF. CDR3 DNA sequence: TGCGCCAGCAGCGACCGGGGACAGGCGACTTTCACCGGGGAGCTGTTTTTT.

CDR3 loop: CASSPRGATGNTIYF. As DNA, the CDR3 is TGTGCCAGCAGCCCCAGGGGAGCGACAGGAAACACCATATATTTT. The V call is TRBV28, the J call TRBJ1-3; tentatively, D is TRBD1 (6 bases). CDR1 is MDHEN and CDR2 is SYDVKM in the germline V gene. V lost 6 bases and J 4 bases, leaving 16 bases between the germline ends. CDR3 length: 15 amino acids.

This clone was counted a few times. This chain links TRBV7-9 with TRBJ2-7; no clear D. CDR3 size: 12 residues. The V end was cut by 4 bases, the J end by 6 bases, with 10 bases between. Per the germline V gene, CDR1 is SEHNR and CDR2 is FQNEAQ (reference sequence). CDR3 in DNA: TGTGCCAGCAGCTGGCGCGGTCCCGAGCAGTACTTC. It yields the protein CASSWRGPEQYF.

The J gene is TRBJ1-1, the V gene TRBV27, with TRBD1 matching over 7 bases. CDR3 length: 11 amino acids. The V gene's germline CDR1 is MNHEY and CDR2 SMNVEV (reference sequence). Trimming cost V 6 bases and J 7 bases; bases outside gene matches: 2. The CDR3 sequence: CASRGTVEAFF. DNA of the CDR3: TGTGCCAGCAGGGGGACAGTTGAAGCTTTCTTT.

This clone was detected a few times. The CDR3 region has the DNA TGTGCCAGCAGTGAGGGACAGGAGATCTCCTACGAGCAGTACTTC. Translated: CASSEGQEISYEQYF. This chain links TRBV6-1 with TRBJ2-7, with 8 bases lining up with TRBD1. Germline CDR1 reads MNHNS; CDR2 reads SASEGT. The V gene end was trimmed by 3 bases and the J gene end by 0 bases; junction bases not matched to a gene: 4. This CDR3 is built from 15 residues.

J is TRBJ2-5 and V is TRBV10-3, with TRBD1 matching over 8 bases. V shed 9 bases and J 1 base; nucleotides not matched to a gene: 7. CDR1 is ENHRY, CDR2 SYGVKD, per germline. The CDR3 spans 14 residues. CDR3 coding DNA: TGTGCCATAAGGACAGGGAATGCCCAAGAGACCCAGTACTTC. This encodes CAIRTGNAQETQYF.

DNA for the CDR3: TGTGCCAGCAGCTTAATAGTGCTTGGGGACACGACCTCTGGAAACACCATATATTTT. This encodes CASSLIVLGDTTSGNTIYF. The chain employs TRBV13 and TRBJ1-3, with TRBD1 as a possible D gene (6 bases). The V end was cut by 2 bases, the J end by 0 bases, with 20 bases between. The germline gives CDR1 PRHDT, CDR2 FYEKMQ (reference sequence). The CDR3 has 19 residues.

This chain joins TRBV9 and TRBJ1-2, with D perhaps TRBD1 (6 bases). The germline V gene encodes CDR1 SGDLS and CDR2 YYNGEE. Trimming stripped 0 bases from V and 0 bases from J, with 15 bases between. The CDR3 contains 17 residues. The DNA of the CDR3 is TGTGCCAGCAGCGTAGGATCGCAGGGGTCGACTAACTATGGCTACACCTTC. It specifies CASSVGSQGSTNYGYTF.

The gene calls are TRBV10-3 and TRBJ1-1; D not certain. The V gene's germline CDR1 is ENHRY and CDR2 SYGVKD. The V gene lost 8 bases and the J gene lost 1 base, with 11 bases spanning the gap. The CDR3 is made up of 13 amino acids. The CDR3 loop is CAIQWEENTEAFF. The CDR3 bases are TGTGCCATCCAGTGGGAGGAGAACACTGAAGCTTTCTTT.

This rearrangement joins TRBV10-3 to TRBJ1-2; D possibly corresponds to TRBD1 (5 bases). With 5 bases removed from V and 2 bases from J, the gap between germline ends came to 12 bases. The germline CDR1 and CDR2 sequences are ENHRY and SYGVKD. The CDR3 has 14 amino acids. The CDR3 nucleotides are TGTGCCATCAGTTATAAGACAGAAAACTATGGCTACACCTTC. It specifies CAISYKTENYGYTF.

CDR3 sequence (DNA): TGTGCCTGGAGCGTACACAGGGATCAGCCCCAGCATTTT. Amino acids: CAWSVHRDQPQHF. This chain links TRBV30 with TRBJ1-5, with a weak D call TRBD1 (6 bases). The CDR3 totals 13 residues. Per the germline V gene, CDR1 is GTSNPN and CDR2 is SVGIG (reference sequence). The V and J ends lost 3 bases and 5 bases respectively, with 11 bases between them.

The V and J genes are TRBV28 and TRBJ2-7; the match to TRBD2 covers 9 bases. Germline CDR1 and CDR2: MDHEN and SYDVKM. This CDR3 region has 14 residues. Trimming cost V 3 bases and J 4 bases; bases outside gene matches: 4. This CDR3 reads CASSFLAGEYEQYF. CDR3 nucleotides: TGTGCCAGCAGTTTTTTAGCGGGGGAGTACGAGCAGTACTTC. Full variable domain (outside the CDR3, taken from reference TRBV28 and TRBJ2-7): DVKVTQSSRYLVKRTGEKVFLECVQDMDHENMFWYRQDPGLGLRLIYFSYDVKMKEKGDIPEGYSVSREKKERFSLILESASTNQTSMYLCASSFLAGEYEQYFGPGTRLTVT.